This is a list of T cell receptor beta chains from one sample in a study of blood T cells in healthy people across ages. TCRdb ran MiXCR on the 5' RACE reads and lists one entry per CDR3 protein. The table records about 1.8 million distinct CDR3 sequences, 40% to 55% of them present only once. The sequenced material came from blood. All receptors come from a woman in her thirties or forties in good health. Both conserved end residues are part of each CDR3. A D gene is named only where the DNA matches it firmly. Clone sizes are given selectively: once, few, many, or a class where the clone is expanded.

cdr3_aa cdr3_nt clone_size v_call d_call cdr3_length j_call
CASSVGVVETQYF TGTGCCAGCAGTGTTGGGGTTGTGGAGACCCAGTACTTC few TRBV12-3/TRBV12-4 NA 13 TRBJ2-5
CASSPATAYTDTQYF TGTGCCAGCAGCCCTGCGACAGCTTACACAGATACGCAGTATTTT NA TRBV3-1 NA 15 TRBJ2-3
CASTGGSTYEQYF TGTGCCAGCACTGGAGGAAGCACCTACGAGCAGTACTTC many TRBV12-3/TRBV12-4 NA 13 TRBJ2-7
CASRLDQGASFEQYF TGTGCCAGCAGGCTAGATCAGGGGGCCTCATTCGAGCAGTACTTC NA TRBV28 TRBD1 15 TRBJ2-7
CASSHLDRVANYGYTF TGTGCCAGCAGCCACCTCGACAGGGTAGCTAACTATGGCTACACCTTC NA TRBV3-1 TRBD1 16 TRBJ1-2
CASKRVTDTQYF TGTGCCAGCAAGCGGGTCACAGATACGCAGTATTTT NA TRBV6-1 NA 12 TRBJ2-3
CSARDPFTSGGLETQYF TGCAGTGCTAGAGACCCATTCACTAGCGGGGGGCTGGAGACCCAGTACTTC NA TRBV20-1 TRBD2 17 TRBJ2-5
CSVNLARSSDTQYF TGCAGCGTGAATCTAGCGAGGTCTTCAGATACGCAGTATTTT NA TRBV29-1 NA 14 TRBJ2-3
CASSSWTGGDTDTQYF TGTGCCAGCAGCTCTTGGACAGGGGGCGACACAGATACGCAGTATTTT once TRBV7-8 TRBD1 16 TRBJ2-3
CASSLNRQDEQYF TGTGCCAGCAGCCTCAACCGACAGGACGAGCAGTACTTC NA TRBV7-8 NA 13 TRBJ2-7
CASSGIIGEQFF TGTGCCAGCAGCGGAATTATAGGAGAGCAGTTCTTC NA TRBV9 NA 12 TRBJ2-1
CASTDPELNEQYF TGTGCCAGCACCGATCCGGAGCTAAATGAGCAGTACTTC NA TRBV13 NA 13 TRBJ2-5
CASSLVNGRGGYTF TGTGCCAGCAGCTTAGTGAATGGCAGGGGAGGCTACACCTTC few TRBV7-9 NA 14 TRBJ1-2
CASSRPSGAQYF TGTGCCAGCAGCCGCCCATCCGGGGCCCAGTACTTC NA TRBV27 NA 12 TRBJ2-5
CASSKATSGGLQETQYF TGTGCCAGCAGCAAAGCCACTAGCGGGGGACTCCAAGAGACCCAGTACTTC few TRBV21-1 NA 17 TRBJ2-5
CASSVAGDEKLFF TGCGCCAGCAGCGTGGCAGGAGATGAAAAACTGTTTTTT NA TRBV5-1 NA 13 TRBJ1-4
CASSLWVGQGTEQYF TGTGCCAGCAGTTTATGGGTGGGGCAGGGGACCGAGCAGTACTTC NA TRBV28 NA 15 TRBJ2-7
CASSLHSSEQYF TGTGCCAGCAGCTTACACAGCTCCGAGCAGTACTTC NA TRBV7-8 NA 12 TRBJ2-7
CASSLLSGGTDTQYF TGTGCCAGCAGCTTACTTAGCGGGGGCACAGATACGCAGTATTTT few TRBV7-2 TRBD2 15 TRBJ2-3
CSAPPHRRRGTNTEAFF TGCAGTGCTCCACCTCACCGCCGGCGGGGTACGAACACTGAAGCTTTCTTT once TRBV20-1 NA 17 TRBJ1-1
CASSYEGIVDTQYF TGTGCCAGCAGCTACGAAGGGATAGTAGATACGCAGTATTTT few TRBV12-3/TRBV12-4 NA 14 TRBJ2-3
CSVPILGATDTQYF TGCAGCGTTCCCATACTTGGGGCCACAGATACGCAGTATTTT NA TRBV29-1 NA 14 TRBJ2-3
CASSLGGQGSTTEAFF TGCGCCAGCAGCTTGGGGGGACAGGGAAGTACCACTGAAGCTTTCTTT NA TRBV5-1 TRBD1 16 TRBJ1-1
CASSFRLGGPGSYEQYF TGTGCCAGCAGTTTCCGCCTGGGGGGTCCCGGCTCCTACGAGCAGTACTTC NA TRBV27 NA 17 TRBJ2-7
CASSQGRTGRQETQYF TGTGCCAGCAGCCAAGGCCGGACTGGACGGCAAGAGACCCAGTACTTC NA TRBV3-1 NA 16 TRBJ2-5
CASTSGAPNTEAFF TGTGCCAGCACCTCAGGTGCTCCGAACACTGAAGCTTTCTTT NA TRBV11-2 NA 14 TRBJ1-1
CSARPTSGGLYNEQFF TGCAGTGCTAGGCCTACTAGCGGGGGCCTTTACAATGAGCAGTTCTTC NA TRBV20-1 TRBD2 16 TRBJ2-1
CASSSRKTGGNEKLFF TGTGCCAGCAGCTCGAGAAAGACAGGGGGCAATGAAAAACTGTTTTTT NA TRBV7-2 TRBD1 16 TRBJ1-4
CSASKASGYNEQFF TGCAGTGCTAGTAAGGCTAGCGGCTACAATGAGCAGTTCTTC NA TRBV20-1 TRBD2 14 TRBJ2-1
CSARGSGGPGYEQYF TGCAGTGCTAGAGGTTCAGGGGGGCCAGGCTACGAGCAGTACTTC NA TRBV20-1 NA 15 TRBJ2-7
CASSQNRGSTGANVLTF TGCGCCAGCAGCCAAAACAGGGGATCTACTGGGGCCAACGTCCTGACTTTC NA TRBV4-3 TRBD1 17 TRBJ2-6